This TCR beta chain was captured by sequencing in a study of blood T cell repertoires in COVID-19. Original handling: Reference gene primer amplification in the assay estimated nucleated cell counts. Sequencing was performed with immunoSEQ multiplex PCR; in TCRdb, only in-frame clones are kept and a portion is missing. V and J calls and clone size are copied from that table; D and trimming were computed from the DNA. The sample includes 110,000 or so clones, about 85% of them seen just once. The length of the CDR3 is 15 residues. Germline V gene sequence: CDR1 SGHTA, CDR2 FQGNSA. Trimming removed 3 bases at V and 4 bases at J, with 15 bases between.

This receptor was taken from a man between 40 and 49 years old with acute or convalescent COVID-19. The sequencing sample was made of peripheral blood. This rearrangement joins TRBV7-2 to TRBJ1-2; no clear D gene. CDR3 loop: CASSFPGEGPYGYTF. DNA of the CDR3: TGTGCCAGCAGCTTCCCTGGGGAGGGCCCCTATGGCTACACCTTC.